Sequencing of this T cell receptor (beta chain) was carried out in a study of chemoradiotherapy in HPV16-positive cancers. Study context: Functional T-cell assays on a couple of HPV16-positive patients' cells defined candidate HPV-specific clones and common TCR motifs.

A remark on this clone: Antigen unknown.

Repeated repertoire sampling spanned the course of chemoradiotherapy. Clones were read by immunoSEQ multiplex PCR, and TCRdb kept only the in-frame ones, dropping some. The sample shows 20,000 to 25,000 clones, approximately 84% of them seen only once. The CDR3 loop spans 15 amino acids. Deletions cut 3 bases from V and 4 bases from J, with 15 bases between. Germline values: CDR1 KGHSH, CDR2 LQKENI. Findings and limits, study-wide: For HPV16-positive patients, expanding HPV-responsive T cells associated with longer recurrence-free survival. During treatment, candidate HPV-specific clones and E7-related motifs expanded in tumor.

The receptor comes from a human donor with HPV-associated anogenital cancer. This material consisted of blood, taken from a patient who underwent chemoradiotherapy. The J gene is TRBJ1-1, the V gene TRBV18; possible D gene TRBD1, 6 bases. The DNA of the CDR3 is TGTGCCAGCTCACCGTCGAGGGGGAGCTTCACTGAAGCTTTCTTT. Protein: CASSPSRGSFTEAFF.